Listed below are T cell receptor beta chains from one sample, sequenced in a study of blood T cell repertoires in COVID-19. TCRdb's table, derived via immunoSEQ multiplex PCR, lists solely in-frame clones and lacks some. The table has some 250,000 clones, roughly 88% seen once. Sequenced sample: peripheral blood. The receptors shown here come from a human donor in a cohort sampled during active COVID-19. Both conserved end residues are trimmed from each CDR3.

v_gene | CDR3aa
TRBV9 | ASSVALRTSGLDTQY
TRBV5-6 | ASSFPGGVASSPLH
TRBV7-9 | ASSFRLSGQGIGEQY
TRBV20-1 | SASLFGTEANYGYT
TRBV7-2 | ASSPDSVGYT
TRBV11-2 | ASSSGYRQGNTEAF
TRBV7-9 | ASRSQNYGYT
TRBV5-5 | ASSPYPGTGDYEQY
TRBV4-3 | ASSQDASGGRVSTDTQY
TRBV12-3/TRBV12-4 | ASSLAVGNTIY
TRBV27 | ASSTGQGFLNYGYT
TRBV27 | ASSKDRAPNTEAF
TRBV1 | TSSQDIAVLTYEQY
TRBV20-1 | SASSRGHGETQY
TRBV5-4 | ASSAGWGYT
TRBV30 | AWRGGLGPQNIQY
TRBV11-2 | ASSYSTGIPEAF
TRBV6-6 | ASSPLGTSGIPLEQY
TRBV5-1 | ASSKGQGTYEQY
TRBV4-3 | ASSQERGRGEKLF
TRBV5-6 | ASSLLRGSSGNTIY
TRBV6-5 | ASSQLAGGSYEQY